The 5 T cell receptor beta chains below come from one sample, sequenced in a study of regulatory T cells in long-lasting Graves disease. Time point denoted: newly diagnosed GD, antithyroid drugs for less than 3 months. PBMC RNA was the source of the TCR library. The TCR beta library used iRepertoire HTBI primers with Arm-PCR amplification of CDR3. Using its own MiXCR run on the multiplex PCR reads, TCRdb lists one record per CDR3 protein. The profile shows 550,000 to 600,000 distinct CDR3 sequences, roughly a sixth of them singletons. These data also formed part of another study, on T cells in Graves' hyperthyroidism and ophthalmopathy.

Specimen: peripheral blood mononuclear cells (PBMCs), collected at new diagnosis, from a patient treated with antithyroid drugs. These receptor sequences come from a man in his late teens or twenties with Graves disease.

In this sample, this clonotype turned up many times. The rearrangement joins TRBV19 to TRBJ2-1; D remains unclear. Germline assignment: CDR1 LNHDA and CDR2 SQIVND (reference sequence). This CDR3 region has 15 residues. V was trimmed by 2 bases and J by 0 bases, leaving 8 bases between them. CDR3 DNA: TGTGCCAGTAGTATAAAGGGCAGCTCCTACAATGAGCAGTTCTTC. Its protein is CASSIKGSSYNEQFF.

This chain connects TRBV6-1 to TRBJ1-1; 9 bases fit TRBD1. The CDR3 is 14 amino acids. Germline V CDR1 and CDR2: MNHNS, SASEGT. Trimming at V came to 4 bases and at J to 11 bases, leaving 11 bases not matched to a gene. The CDR3 DNA reads TGTGCCAGCAGTGGAAGGACAGGGGATGCTATTGCTTTCTTT. Translating gives CASSGRTGDAIAFF.

The CDR3 sequence is CATSRDARYEQYF. CDR3 nucleotides: TGTGCCACCAGCAGAGATGCCCGGTACGAGCAGTACTTC. The chain uses TRBV15 and TRBJ2-7; D gene uncertain. The germline V gene has CDR1 LNHNV and CDR2 YYDKDF (reference sequence). V lost 0 bases and J 4 bases, leaving 7 bases between the germline ends. The CDR3 has 13 amino acids.

Comment on this clonotype: A much larger clone sits a single nucleotide away, making a read error possible. The V gene is TRBV7-9, the J gene TRBJ2-3; 7 positions agree with TRBD2. The J call may be incorrect, as the DNA end agrees better with TRBJ2-1. Germline assignment: CDR1 SEHNR and CDR2 FQNEAQ (reference sequence). The CDR3 totals 15 residues. The CDR3 coding sequence is TGTGCCAGCAGCCCTCTAGCGGTAGGTCTAACTGAGCAGTTCTTC. The encoded protein is CASSPLAVGLTEQFF.

In regard to this clonotype: A read error is possible here, since a much larger clone lies one base away. The gene calls are TRBV12-3 or TRBV12-4 and TRBJ2-5; D possibly corresponds to TRBD2 (6 bases). The last part of the DNA fits TRBJ2-1 better; the J call may be wrong. CDR3 length: 16 residues. This CDR3 reads CASSFEVSGDKNEQFF. CDR3 bases: TGTGCCAGCAGTTTTGAGGTTAGCGGAGATAAAAATGAGCAGTTCTTC.